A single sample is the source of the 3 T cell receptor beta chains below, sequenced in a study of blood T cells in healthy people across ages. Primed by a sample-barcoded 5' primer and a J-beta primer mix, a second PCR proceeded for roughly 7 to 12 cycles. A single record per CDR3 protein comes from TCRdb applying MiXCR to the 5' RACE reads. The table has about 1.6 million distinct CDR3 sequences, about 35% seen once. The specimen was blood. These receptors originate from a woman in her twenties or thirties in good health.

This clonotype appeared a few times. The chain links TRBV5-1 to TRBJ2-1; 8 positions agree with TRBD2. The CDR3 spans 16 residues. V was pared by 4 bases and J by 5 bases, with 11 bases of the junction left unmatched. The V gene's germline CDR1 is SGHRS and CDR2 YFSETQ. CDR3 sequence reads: CASSGSGGPPNNEQFF. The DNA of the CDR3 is TGCGCCAGCAGCGGCAGCGGGGGCCCACCTAACAATGAGCAGTTCTTC.

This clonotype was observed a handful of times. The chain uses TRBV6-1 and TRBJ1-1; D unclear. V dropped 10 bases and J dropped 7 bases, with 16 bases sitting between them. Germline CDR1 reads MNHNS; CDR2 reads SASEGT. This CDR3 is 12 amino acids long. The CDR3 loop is CATTWEGGEAFF. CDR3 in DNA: TGTGCCACCACCTGGGAGGGAGGTGAAGCTTTCTTT.

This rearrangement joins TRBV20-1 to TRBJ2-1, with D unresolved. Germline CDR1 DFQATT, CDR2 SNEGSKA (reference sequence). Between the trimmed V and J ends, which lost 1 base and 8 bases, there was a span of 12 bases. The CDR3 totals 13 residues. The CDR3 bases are TGCAGTGCTAGAGTCGGAAGCGAGGATGAGCAGTTCTTC. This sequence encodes CSARVGSEDEQFF.